The source of this T cell receptor beta chain is a study of human T cells and chemical hapten exposure. The overall study: It was small differences in pooled library volume that mainly caused per-sample TCR yields to vary.

Study findings and constraints: Following DPC sensitization, TCRs present above 1 in 1000 frequency showed no change.

As to this clonotype: Its specificity is not known.

Time point given: healthy volunteer bleed at 2 weeks. Total RNA extraction was carried out from unfractionated whole blood. What the library attached to individual cDNA molecules were unique molecular identifiers. MiXCR, run by TCRdb on the RACE reads, gives a single entry per CDR3 protein. In the table there are some 46,000 distinct CDR3 sequences, 3.5% to 4.5% of which are singletons. Sample: whole blood. The sequence was obtained from a female donor in good health. Some clones in this sample may be carry-over from other donors' samples.

The chain's CDR3 is CASSHSGRELYGYTF. The CDR3 bases are TGTGCCAGCAGTCACAGTGGGCGCGAGCTCTATGGCTACACCTTC. The V gene is TRBV6-5, the J gene TRBJ1-2; D uncertain. V shed 5 bases and J shed 4 bases, with 17 bases lying between them. Looked up from germline, CDR1 is MNHEY and CDR2 is SVGAGI. The CDR3 has 15 amino acids.